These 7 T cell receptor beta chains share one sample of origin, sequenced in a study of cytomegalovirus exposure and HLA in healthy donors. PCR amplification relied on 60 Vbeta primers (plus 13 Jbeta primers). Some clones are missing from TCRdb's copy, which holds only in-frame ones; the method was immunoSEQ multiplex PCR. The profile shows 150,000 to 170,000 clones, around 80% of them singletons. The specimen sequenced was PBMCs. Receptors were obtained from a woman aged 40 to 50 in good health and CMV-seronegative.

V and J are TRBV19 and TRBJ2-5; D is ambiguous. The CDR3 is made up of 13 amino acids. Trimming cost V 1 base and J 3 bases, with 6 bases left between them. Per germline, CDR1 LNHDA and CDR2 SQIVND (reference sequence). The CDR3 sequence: CASSIGQKETQYF. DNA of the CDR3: TGTGCCAGTAGTATAGGGCAAAAAGAGACCCAGTACTTC. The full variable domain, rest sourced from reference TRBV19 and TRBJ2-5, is DGGITQSPKYLFRKEGQNVTLSCEQNLNHDAMYWYRQDPGQGLRLIYYSQIVNDFQKGDIAEGYSVSREKKESFPLTVTSAQKNPTAFYLCASSIGQKETQYFGPGTRLLVL.

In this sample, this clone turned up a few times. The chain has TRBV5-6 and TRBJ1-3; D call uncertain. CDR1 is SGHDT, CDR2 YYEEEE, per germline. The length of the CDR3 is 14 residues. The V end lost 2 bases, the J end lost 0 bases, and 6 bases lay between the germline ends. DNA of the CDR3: TGTGCCAGCAGCTTAATCTCCTCTGGAAACACCATATATTTT. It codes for CASSLISSGNTIYF. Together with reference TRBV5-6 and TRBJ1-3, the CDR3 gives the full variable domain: DAGVTQSPTHLIKTRGQQVTLRCSPKSGHDTVSWYQQALGQGPQFIFQYYEEEERQRGNFPDRFSGHQFPNYSSELNVNALLLGDSALYLCASSLISSGNTIYFGEGSWLTVV.

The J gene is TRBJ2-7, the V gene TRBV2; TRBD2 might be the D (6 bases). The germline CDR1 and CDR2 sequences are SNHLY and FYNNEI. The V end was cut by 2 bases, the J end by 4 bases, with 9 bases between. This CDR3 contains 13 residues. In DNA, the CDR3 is TGTGCCAGCAGTGAACCAGGGAGGTACGAGCAGTACTTC. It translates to CASSEPGRYEQYF.

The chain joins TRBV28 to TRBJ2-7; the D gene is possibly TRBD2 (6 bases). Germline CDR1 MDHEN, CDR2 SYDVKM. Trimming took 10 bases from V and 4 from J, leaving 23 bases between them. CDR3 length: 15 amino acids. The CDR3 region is CATNGRGAGTYEQYF. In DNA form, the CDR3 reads TGTGCCACCAATGGGCGCGGTGCGGGGACTTACGAGCAGTACTTC.

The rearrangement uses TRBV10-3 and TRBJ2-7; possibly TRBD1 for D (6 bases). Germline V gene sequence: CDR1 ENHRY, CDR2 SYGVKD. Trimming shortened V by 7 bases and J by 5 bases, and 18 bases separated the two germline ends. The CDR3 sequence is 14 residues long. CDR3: CAITPGHLRHEQYF. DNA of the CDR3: TGTGCCATCACTCCGGGACATCTCCGACACGAGCAGTACTTC.

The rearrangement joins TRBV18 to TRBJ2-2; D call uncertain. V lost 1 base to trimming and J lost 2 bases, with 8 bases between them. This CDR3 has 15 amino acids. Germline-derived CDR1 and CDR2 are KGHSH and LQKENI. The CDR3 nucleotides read TGTGCCAGCTCACCACTCCTGGGCAACACCGGGGAGCTGTTTTTT. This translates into CASSPLLGNTGELFF.

CDR3 in amino acids: CASSDSTGPNSPLHF. The DNA for the CDR3 is TGTGCCAGCAGTGATTCGACAGGACCTAATTCACCCCTCCACTTT. V is TRBV6-1 and J is TRBJ1-6, with a weak D call TRBD1 (6 bases). Germline V gives CDR1 MNHNS, CDR2 SASEGT. V lost 3 bases to trimming and J lost 6 bases, with 12 bases between them. This CDR3 has 15 amino acids.